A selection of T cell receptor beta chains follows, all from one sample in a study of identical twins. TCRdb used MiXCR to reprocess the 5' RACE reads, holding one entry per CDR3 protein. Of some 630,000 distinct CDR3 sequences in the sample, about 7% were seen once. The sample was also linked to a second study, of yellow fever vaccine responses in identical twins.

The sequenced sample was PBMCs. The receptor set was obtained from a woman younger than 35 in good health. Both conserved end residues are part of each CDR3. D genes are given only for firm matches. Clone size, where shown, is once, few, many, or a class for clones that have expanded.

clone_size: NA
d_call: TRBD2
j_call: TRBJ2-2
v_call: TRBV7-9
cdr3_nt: TGTGCCAGCAGCTTAGAGGGACTAGCGTACACCGGGGAGCTGTTTTTT
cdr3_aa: CASSLEGLAYTGELFF

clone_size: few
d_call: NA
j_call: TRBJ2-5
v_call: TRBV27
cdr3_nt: TGTGCCAGCAGTTTATTCCCCAGCGGGCTATCTGATCAAGAGACCCAGTACTTC
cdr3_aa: CASSLFPSGLSDQETQYF

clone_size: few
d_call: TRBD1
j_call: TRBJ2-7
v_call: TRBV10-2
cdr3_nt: TGCGCCAGCAGTAGACAGGGTGGAGGTTACGAGCAGTACTTC
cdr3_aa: CASSRQGGGYEQYF

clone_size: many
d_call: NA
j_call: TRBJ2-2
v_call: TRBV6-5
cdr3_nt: TGTGCCAGCAGTTCCCACGGACAGACCACCGGGGAGCTGTTTTTT
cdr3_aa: CASSSHGQTTGELFF

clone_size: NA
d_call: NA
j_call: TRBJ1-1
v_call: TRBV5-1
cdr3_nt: TGCGCCAGCAGCTCGACCCAGAACACTGAAGCTTTCTTT
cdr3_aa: CASSSTQNTEAFF

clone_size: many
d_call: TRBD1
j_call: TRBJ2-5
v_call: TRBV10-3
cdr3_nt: TGTGCCATCAGACAACAGGGGGCTCAAGAGACCCAGTACTTC
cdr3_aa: CAIRQQGAQETQYF

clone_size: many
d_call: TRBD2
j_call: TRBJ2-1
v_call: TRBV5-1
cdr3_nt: TGCGCCAGCAGCTTGTTGGGGACTAGCGGGATCTCCTACAATGAGCAGTTCTTC
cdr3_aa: CASSLLGTSGISYNEQFF

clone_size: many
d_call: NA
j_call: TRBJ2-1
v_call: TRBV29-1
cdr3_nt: TGCAGCGTTGGTCGGGATAACTCCTACAATGAGCAGTTCTTC
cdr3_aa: CSVGRDNSYNEQFF

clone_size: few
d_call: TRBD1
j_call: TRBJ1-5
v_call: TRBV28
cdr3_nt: TGTGCCAGCAGCCTCGGGACAGGTCCCTATCAGCCCCAGCATTTT
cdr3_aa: CASSLGTGPYQPQHF

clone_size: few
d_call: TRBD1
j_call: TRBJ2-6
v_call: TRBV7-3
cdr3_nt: TGTGCCAGCAGCTTAGACCGACAGGGGCTCTCTGGGGCCAACGTCCTGACTTTC
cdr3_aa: CASSLDRQGLSGANVLTF

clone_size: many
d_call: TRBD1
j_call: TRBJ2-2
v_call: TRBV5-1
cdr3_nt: TGCGCCAGCAGCTTGCCCTCGGACAGGGGATATATCACCGGGGAGCTGTTTTTT
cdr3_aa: CASSLPSDRGYITGELFF

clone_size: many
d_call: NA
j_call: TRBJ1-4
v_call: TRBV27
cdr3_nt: TGTGCCAGCAGTTCGGGATCAGAAAAACTGTTTTTT
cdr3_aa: CASSSGSEKLFF

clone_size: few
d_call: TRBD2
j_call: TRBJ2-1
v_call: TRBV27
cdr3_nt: TGTGCCACCGCAGCGGGGGGGCTCAATGAGCAGTTCTTC
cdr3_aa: CATAAGGLNEQFF

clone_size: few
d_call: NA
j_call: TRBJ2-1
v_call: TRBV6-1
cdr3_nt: TGTGCCAGCAGTGAAGCGCTTTTTGGGCGGAAGCACTACAATGAGCAGTTCTTC
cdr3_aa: CASSEALFGRKHYNEQFF

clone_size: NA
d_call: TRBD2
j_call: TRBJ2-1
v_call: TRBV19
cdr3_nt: TGTGCCAGTACCTCCAGGGCTAGCGGGGGGGCCTACAATGAGCAGTTCTTC
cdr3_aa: CASTSRASGGAYNEQFF

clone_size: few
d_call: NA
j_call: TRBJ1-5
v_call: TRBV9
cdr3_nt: TGTGCCAGCAGGAGGACATTCGATAGCAATCAGCCCCAGCATTTT
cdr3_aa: CASRRTFDSNQPQHF

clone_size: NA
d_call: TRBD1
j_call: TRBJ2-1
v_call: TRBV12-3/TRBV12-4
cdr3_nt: TGTGCCAGCAGTTTAGCAGGACAGGGGTTCAACAATGAGCAGTTCTTC
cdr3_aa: CASSLAGQGFNNEQFF

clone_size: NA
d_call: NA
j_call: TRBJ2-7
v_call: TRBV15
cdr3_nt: TGTGCCACCAGCAGAGATGTGGCGGGCTCCTACGAGCAGTACTTC
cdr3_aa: CATSRDVAGSYEQYF

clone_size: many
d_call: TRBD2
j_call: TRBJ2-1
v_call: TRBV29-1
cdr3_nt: TGCAGCGTTGAGACGACTAGCGGGGGACGGGTGAATGAGCAGTTCTTC
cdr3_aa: CSVETTSGGRVNEQFF

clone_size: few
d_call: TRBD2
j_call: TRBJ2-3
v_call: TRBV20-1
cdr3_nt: TGCAGTGCTAACCCCGGGACTAGAACAGATACGCAGTATTTT
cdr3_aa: CSANPGTRTDTQYF

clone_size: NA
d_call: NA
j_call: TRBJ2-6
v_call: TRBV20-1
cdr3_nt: TGCAGTGCTAGAACAGGGCCTCCAAAATTCCCTGGGGCCAACGTCCTGACTTTC
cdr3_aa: CSARTGPPKFPGANVLTF

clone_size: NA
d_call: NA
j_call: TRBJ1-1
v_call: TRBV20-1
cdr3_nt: TGCAGTGCCCTAGGGGACTTGAACACTGAAGCTTTCTTT
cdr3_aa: CSALGDLNTEAFF

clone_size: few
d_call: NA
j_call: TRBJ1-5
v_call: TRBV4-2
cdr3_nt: TGTGCCAGCAGCCCAACACAGGGATTATGGAGCAATCAGCCCCAGCATTTT
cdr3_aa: CASSPTQGLWSNQPQHF

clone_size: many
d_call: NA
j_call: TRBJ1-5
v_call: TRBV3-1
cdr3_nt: TGTGCCAGCAGCCAAGCCAGTAAAAATCAGCCCCAGCATTTT
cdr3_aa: CASSQASKNQPQHF

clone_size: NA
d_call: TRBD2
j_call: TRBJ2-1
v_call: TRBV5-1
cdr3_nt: TGCGCCAGCGCAGACCTAGCGGGAGGGGGAAATGAGCAGTTCTTC
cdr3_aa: CASADLAGGGNEQFF

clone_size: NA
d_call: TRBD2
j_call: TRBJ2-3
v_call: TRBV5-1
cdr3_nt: TGCGCCAGCGCCAGGACTAGCGACACAGATACGCAGTATTTT
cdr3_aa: CASARTSDTDTQYF

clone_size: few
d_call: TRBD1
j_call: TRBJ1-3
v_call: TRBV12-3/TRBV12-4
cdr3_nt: TGTGCCAGCACCAGACAGGGGGGCCTTGGAAACACCATATATTTT
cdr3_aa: CASTRQGGLGNTIYF

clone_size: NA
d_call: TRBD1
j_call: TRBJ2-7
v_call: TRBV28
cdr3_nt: TGTGCCAGCAGCCGGACCGGGACAGTAAACTTCTCCTACGAGCAGTACTTC
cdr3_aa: CASSRTGTVNFSYEQYF

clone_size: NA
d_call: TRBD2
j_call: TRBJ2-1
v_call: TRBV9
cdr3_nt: TGTGCCAGCAGCGCCGAAGGGACTAGCGAAGACAATGAGCAGTTCTTC
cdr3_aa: CASSAEGTSEDNEQFF

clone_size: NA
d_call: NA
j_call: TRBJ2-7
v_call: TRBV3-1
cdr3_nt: TGTGCCAGCAGCCAAGCTCCTAGTGCTGCCTACGAGCAGTACTTC
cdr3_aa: CASSQAPSAAYEQYF

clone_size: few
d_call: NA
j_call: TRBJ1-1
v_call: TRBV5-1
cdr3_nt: TGCGCCAGCAGCGTTGCAGGGGCGTTCAACACTGAAGCTTTCTTT
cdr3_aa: CASSVAGAFNTEAFF

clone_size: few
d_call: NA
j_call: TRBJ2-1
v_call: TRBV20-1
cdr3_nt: TGCAGTGCTAGACATCAATCGGGAGCTTCCTACAATGAGCAGTTCTTC
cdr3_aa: CSARHQSGASYNEQFF

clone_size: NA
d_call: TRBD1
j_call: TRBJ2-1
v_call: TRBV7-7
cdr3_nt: TGTGCCAGCAGCACCGGACAGGGGTCCTACAATGAGCAGTTCTTC
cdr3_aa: CASSTGQGSYNEQFF

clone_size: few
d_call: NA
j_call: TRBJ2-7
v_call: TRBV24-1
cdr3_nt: TGTGCCACCAGTGATGTCGAGCGAACCTACGAGCAGTACTTC
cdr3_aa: CATSDVERTYEQYF

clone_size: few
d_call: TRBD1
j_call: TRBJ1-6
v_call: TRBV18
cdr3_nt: TGTGCCAGCTCACCCGGGACAGGCGTCTCCAATTCACCCCTCCACTTT
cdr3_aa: CASSPGTGVSNSPLHF

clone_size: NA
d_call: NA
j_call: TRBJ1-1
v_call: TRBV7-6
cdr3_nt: TGTGCCAGCAGCTTAGGACCCAGCGTGGACACTGAAGCTTTCTTT
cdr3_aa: CASSLGPSVDTEAFF

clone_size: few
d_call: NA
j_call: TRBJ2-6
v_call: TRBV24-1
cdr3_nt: TGTGCCACCGGGATCATCCTGGGTGGGGCCAACGTCCTGACTTTC
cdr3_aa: CATGIILGGANVLTF

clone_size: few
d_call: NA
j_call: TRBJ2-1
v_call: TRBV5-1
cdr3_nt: TGCGCCAGCAGCTTACCCACGGACACCTACAATGAGCAGTTCTTC
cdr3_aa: CASSLPTDTYNEQFF

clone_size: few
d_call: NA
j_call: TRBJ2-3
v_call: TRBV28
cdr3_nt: TGTGCCAGCAGTTTTCCCATGTTCGAGCAGCCAGAAGAGAGCACAGATACGCAGTATTTT
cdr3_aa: CASSFPMFEQPEESTDTQYF

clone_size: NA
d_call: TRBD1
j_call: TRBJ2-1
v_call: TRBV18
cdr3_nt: TGTGCCAGCGAGGGGGCATCAAATGAGCAGTTCTTC
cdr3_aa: CASEGASNEQFF

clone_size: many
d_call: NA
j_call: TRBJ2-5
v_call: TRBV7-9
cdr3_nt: TGTGCCAGCAGCTTATGGGACGCAGGAAAGGAGACCCAGTACTTC
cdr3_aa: CASSLWDAGKETQYF

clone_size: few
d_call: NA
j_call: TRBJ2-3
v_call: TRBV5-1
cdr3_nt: TGCGCCAGCAGCAACCCGATCGGGGGCCGGGATACGCAGTATTTT
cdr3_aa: CASSNPIGGRDTQYF

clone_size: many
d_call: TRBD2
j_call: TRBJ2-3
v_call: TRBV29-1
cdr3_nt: TGCAGCGTTGGAGCACTAGCGGGAAGCACAGATACGCAGTATTTT
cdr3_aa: CSVGALAGSTDTQYF

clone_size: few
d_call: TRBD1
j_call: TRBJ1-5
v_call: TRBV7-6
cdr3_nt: TGTGCCAGCAGCTTAAACAGGGGGAGCAATCAGCCCCAGCATTTT
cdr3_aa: CASSLNRGSNQPQHF

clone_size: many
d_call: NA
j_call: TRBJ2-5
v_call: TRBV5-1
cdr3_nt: TGCGCCAGCAGCTTCTACGGCCAAGAGACCCAGTACTTC
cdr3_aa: CASSFYGQETQYF